The T cell receptor (beta chain) described here comes from a study of T cells in Graves' hyperthyroidism and ophthalmopathy. The investigators amplified TCR beta CDR3 regions from RNA transcripts. Initially, a first-round RT-PCR of the TCR CDR3 employed the HTBI primer set. TCRdb passed the multiplex PCR reads through MiXCR, listing each CDR3 protein once. The data show around 380,000 distinct CDR3 sequences, approximately 13% seen once. This clonotype was picked up a small number of times. Trimming left V 0 bases short and J 4 bases short, with 11 bases between. The CDR3 covers 15 residues. The germline V gene has CDR1 LGHDT and CDR2 YNNKEL (reference sequence).

This TCR derives from a man under 40 with Graves' hyperthyroidism that later progressed to Graves' ophthalmopathy. The specimen was blood. The chain couples TRBV3-1 to TRBJ2-3; a possible D gene is TRBD2 (5 bases). The CDR3 region is CASSQEATKADTQYF. In nucleotides, the CDR3 is TGTGCCAGCAGCCAAGAGGCGACTAAAGCAGATACGCAGTATTTT.